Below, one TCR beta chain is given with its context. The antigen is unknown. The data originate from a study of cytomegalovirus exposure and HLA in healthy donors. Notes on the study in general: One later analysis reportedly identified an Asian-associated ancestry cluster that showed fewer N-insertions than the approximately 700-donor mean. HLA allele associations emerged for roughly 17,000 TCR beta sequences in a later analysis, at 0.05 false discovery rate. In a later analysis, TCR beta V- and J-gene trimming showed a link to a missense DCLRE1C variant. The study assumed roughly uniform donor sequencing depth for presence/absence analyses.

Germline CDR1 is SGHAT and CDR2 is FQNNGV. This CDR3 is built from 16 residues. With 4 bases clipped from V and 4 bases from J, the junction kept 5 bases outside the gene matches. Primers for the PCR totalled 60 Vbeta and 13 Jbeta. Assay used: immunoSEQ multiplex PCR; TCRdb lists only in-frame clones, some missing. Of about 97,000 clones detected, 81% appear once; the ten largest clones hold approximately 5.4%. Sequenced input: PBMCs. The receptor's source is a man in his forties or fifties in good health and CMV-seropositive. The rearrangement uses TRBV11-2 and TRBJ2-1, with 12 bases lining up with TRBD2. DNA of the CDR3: TGTGCCAGCAGCTATCTAGCGGGAGGGGAGTACAATGAGCAGTTCTTC. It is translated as CASSYLAGGEYNEQFF.